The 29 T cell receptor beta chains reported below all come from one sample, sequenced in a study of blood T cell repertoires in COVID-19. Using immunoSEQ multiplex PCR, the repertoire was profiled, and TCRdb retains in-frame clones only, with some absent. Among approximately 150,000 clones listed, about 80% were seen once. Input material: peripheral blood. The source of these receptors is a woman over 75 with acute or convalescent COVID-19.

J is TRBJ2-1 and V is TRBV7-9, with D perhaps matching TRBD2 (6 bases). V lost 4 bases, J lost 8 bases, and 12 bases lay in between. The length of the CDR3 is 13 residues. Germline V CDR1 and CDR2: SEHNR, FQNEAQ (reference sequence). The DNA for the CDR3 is TGTGCCAGCAGCTCGGAGGGGTACGATGAGCAGTTCTTC. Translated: CASSSEGYDEQFF.

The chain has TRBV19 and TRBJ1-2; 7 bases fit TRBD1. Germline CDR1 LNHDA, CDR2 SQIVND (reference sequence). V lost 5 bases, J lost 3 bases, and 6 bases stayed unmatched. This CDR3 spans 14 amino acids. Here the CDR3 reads CASSGGQQDYGYTF. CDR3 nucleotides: TGTGCCAGTAGTGGGGGACAGCAAGACTATGGCTACACCTTC.

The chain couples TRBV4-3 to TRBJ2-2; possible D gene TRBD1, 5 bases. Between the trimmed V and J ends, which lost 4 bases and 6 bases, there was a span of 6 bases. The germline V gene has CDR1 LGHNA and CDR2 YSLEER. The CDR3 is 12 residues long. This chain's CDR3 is CASSRGPGELFF. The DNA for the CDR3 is TGCGCCAGCAGCCGGGGCCCCGGGGAGCTGTTTTTT.

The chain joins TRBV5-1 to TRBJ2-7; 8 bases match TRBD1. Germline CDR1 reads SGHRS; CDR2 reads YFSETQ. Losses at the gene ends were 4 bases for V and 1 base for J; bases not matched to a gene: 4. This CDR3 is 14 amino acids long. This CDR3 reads CASSIGQGSYEQYF. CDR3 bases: TGCGCCAGCAGCATCGGACAGGGTTCCTACGAGCAGTACTTC.

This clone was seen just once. CDR3 region: CASSPRVVAGTQYF. The CDR3 DNA follows: TGTGCCAGCAGCCCGCGGGTAGTAGCCGGTACCCAGTACTTC. The chain uses TRBV7-8 and TRBJ2-5; D might be TRBD2 (5 bases). The V and J ends lost 5 bases and 8 bases respectively, with 18 bases between them. Looked up from germline, CDR1 is SGHVS and CDR2 is FQNEAQ. This CDR3 contains 14 residues.

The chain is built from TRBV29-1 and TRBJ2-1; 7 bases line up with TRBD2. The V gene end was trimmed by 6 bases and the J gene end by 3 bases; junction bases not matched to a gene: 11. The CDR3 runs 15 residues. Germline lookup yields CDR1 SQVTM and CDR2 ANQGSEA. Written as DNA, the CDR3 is TGCAGCGTCCAGCCGAGCGGGGCCAGCTACAATGAGCAGTTCTTC. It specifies CSVQPSGASYNEQFF.

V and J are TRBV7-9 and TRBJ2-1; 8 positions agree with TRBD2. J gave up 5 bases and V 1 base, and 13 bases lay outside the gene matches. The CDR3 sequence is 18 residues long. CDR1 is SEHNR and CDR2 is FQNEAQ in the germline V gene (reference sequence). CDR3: CASSLGRGVLAGHNEQFF. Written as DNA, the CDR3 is TGTGCCAGCAGCTTAGGCAGGGGTGTTCTAGCGGGCCACAATGAGCAGTTCTTC.

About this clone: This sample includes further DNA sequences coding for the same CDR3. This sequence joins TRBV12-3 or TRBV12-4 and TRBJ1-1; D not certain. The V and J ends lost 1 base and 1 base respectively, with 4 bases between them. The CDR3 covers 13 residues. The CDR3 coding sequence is TGTGCCAGCAGTTTAGGGGCGAACACTGAAGCTTTCTTT. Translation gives CASSLGANTEAFF.

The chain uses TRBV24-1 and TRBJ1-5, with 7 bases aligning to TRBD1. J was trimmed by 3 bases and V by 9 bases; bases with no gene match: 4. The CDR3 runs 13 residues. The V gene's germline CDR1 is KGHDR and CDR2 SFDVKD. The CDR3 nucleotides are TGTGCCACCCAGGGGGGCCCCAATCAGCCCCAGCATTTT. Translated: CATQGGPNQPQHF.

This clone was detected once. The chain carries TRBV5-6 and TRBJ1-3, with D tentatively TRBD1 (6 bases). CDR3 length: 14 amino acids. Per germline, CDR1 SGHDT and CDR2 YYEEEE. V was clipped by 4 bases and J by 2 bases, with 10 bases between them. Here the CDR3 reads CASSLGQTGNTIYF. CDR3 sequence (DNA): TGTGCCAGCAGCCTCGGACAGACTGGAAACACCATATATTTT.

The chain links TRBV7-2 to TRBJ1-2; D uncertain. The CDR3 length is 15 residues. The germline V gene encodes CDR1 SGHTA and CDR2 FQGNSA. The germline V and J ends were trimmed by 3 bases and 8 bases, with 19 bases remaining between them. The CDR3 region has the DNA TGTGCCAGCAGCTTTGGACCGGGAGACTATGGCGGCTACACCTTC. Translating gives CASSFGPGDYGGYTF.

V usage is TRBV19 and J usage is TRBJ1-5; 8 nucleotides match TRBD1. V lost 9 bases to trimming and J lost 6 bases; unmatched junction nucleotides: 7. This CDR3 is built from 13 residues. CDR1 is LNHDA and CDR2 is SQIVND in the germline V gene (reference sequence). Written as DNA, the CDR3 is TGTGCCAGCGGACAGGGATCGACTCAGCCCCAGCATTTT. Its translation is CASGQGSTQPQHF.

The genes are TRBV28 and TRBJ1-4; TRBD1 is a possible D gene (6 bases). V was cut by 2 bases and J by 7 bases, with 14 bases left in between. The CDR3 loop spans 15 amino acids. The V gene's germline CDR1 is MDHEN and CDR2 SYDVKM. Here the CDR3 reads CASSLSGGFVEKLFF. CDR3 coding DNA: TGTGCCAGCAGTTTAAGTGGGGGCTTCGTTGAAAAACTGTTTTTT.

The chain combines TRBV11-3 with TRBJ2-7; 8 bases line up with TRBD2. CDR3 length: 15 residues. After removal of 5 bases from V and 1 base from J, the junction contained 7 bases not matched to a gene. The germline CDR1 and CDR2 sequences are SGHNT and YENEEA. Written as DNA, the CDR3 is TGTGCCAGCAGCCCTACCGGGACTAGATCCTACGAGCAGTACTTC. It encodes CASSPTGTRSYEQYF.

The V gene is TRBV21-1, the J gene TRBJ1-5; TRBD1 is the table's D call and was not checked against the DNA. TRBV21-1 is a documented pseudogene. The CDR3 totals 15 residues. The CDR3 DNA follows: TGTGCCAGCAGCAAGGACAGGGGAATAAATCAGCCCCAGCATTTT. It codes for CASSKDRGINQPQHF.

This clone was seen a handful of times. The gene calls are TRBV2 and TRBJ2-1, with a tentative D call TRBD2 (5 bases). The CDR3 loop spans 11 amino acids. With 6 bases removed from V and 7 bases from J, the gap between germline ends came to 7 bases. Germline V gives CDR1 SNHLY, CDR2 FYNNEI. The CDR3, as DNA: TGTGCCAGCAGGGAGGAAAATGAGCAGTTCTTC. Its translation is CASREENEQFF.

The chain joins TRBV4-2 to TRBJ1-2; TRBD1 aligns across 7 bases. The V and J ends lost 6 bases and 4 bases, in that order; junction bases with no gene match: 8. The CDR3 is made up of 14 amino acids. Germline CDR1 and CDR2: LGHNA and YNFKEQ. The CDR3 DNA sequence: TGTGCCAGCAGTCTACAGGGGATTAGCTATGGCTACACCTTC. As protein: CASSLQGISYGYTF.

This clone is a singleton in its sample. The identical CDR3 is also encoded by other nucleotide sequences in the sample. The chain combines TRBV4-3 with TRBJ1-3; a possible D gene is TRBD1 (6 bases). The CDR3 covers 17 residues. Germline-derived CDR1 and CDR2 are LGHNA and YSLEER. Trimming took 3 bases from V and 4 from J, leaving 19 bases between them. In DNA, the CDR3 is TGCGCCAGCAGCCAGACTGTAGGACAGTTATCCGGAAACACCATATATTTT. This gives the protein CASSQTVGQLSGNTIYF.

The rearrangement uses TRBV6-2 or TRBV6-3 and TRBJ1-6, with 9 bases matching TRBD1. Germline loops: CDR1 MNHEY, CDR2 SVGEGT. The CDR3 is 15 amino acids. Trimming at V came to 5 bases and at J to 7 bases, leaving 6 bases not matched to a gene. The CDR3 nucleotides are TGTGCCAGCAGTATCCGGACAGGGGAAAATTCACCCCTCCACTTT. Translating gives CASSIRTGENSPLHF.

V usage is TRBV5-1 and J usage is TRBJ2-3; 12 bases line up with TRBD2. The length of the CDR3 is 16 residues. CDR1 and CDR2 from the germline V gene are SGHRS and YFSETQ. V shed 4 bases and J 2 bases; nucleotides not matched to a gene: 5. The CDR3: CASSPGLAGITDTQYF. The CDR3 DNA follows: TGCGCCAGCAGCCCAGGACTAGCGGGGATCACAGATACGCAGTATTTT.

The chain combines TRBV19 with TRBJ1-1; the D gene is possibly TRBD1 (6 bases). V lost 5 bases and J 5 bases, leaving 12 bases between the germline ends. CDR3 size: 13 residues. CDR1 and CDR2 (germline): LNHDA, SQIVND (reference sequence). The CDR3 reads CASSAIGGTEAFF. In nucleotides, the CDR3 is TGTGCCAGTAGTGCCATAGGGGGTACTGAAGCTTTCTTT.

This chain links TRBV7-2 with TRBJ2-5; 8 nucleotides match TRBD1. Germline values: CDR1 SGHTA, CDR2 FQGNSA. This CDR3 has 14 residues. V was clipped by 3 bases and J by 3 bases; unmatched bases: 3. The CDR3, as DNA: TGTGCCAGCAGCTTTGACAGGGGTGAAGAGACCCAGTACTTC. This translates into CASSFDRGEETQYF.

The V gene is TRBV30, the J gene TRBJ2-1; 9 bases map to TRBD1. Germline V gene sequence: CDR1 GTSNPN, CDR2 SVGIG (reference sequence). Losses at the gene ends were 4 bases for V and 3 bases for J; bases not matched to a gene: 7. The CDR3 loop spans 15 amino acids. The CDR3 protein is CAWNEDRGYYNEQFF. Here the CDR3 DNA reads TGTGCCTGGAACGAAGACAGGGGGTACTACAATGAGCAGTTCTTC.

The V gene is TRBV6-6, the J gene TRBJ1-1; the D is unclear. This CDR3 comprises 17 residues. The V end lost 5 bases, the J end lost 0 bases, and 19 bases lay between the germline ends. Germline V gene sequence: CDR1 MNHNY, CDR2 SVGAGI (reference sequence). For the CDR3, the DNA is TGTGCCAGCAGTCAAAGGGTGAATAGGGAGGTGAACACTGAAGCTTTCTTT. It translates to CASSQRVNREVNTEAFF.

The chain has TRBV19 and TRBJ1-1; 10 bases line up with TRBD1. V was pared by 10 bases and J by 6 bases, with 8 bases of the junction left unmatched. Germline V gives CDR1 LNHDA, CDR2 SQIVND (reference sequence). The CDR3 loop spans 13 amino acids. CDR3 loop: CAISRDRGAEAFF. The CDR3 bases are TGTGCCATCTCCCGGGACAGGGGTGCTGAAGCTTTCTTT.

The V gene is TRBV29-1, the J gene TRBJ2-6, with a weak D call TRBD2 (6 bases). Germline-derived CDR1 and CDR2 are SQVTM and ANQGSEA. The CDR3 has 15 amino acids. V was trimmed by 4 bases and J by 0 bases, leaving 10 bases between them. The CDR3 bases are TGCAGCGTTGCGGGAGCCTTCTCTGGGGCCAACGTCCTGACTTTC. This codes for CSVAGAFSGANVLTF.

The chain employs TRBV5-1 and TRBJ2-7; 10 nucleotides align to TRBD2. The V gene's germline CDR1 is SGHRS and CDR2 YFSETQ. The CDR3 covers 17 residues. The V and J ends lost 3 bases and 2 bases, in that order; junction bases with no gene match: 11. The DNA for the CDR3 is TGCGCCAGCAGCTCCCAGCTAGCGGGAGTGTCCGCCTACGAGCAGTACTTC. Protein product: CASSSQLAGVSAYEQYF.

Here the CDR3 reads CASSIQGYEQYF. DNA for the CDR3: TGTGCCAGCAGCATACAGGGGTACGAGCAGTACTTC. The chain couples TRBV7-2 to TRBJ2-7, with TRBD1 matching 7 bases. CDR1 and CDR2 (germline): SGHTA, FQGNSA. V was pared by 5 bases and J by 4 bases, with 2 bases of the junction left unmatched. The CDR3 is made up of 12 amino acids.

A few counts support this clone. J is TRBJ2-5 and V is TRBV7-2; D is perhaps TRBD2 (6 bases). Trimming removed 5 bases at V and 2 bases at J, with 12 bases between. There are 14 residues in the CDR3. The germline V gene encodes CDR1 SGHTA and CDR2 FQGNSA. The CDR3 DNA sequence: TGTGCCAGCAGCCCCGGGAGTCGACAAGAGACCCAGTACTTC. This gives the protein CASSPGSRQETQYF.